One and the same sample provided the 18 T cell receptor beta chains below, sequenced in a study of CD8+CD57+ T cells in acquired aplastic anemia. All patients picked for sequencing had shown, by flow cytometry, an expansion of CD8+CD57+ cells. Genomic DNA provided the template from which TCR beta VDJ and CDR3 profiles were obtained. In TCRdb, the reads were re-called with MiXCR into one record per CDR3 protein. The top ten clones hold under 1.2% of a sample with about 170,000 distinct CDR3 sequences, 47% of them seen once. Material: sorted CD4+, CD8+, or CD8+CD57+ T cells (not recorded which) from PBMCs. The receptor set was obtained from a human donor with aplastic anemia.

This clonotype was seen a few times. The CDR3 DNA sequence: TGTGCCACCAGCACCGAGGGTAACTCCTACGAGCAGTACTTC. Translating gives CATSTEGNSYEQYF. V usage is TRBV15 and J usage is TRBJ2-7; perhaps TRBD2 as D (5 bases). The CDR3 consists of 14 residues. V lost 4 bases, J lost 0 bases, and 10 bases lay in between. Germline values: CDR1 LNHNV, CDR2 YYDKDF (reference sequence).

Regarding this clonotype: The junction and the germline gene differ at one end; a read error may be behind it. The chain links TRBV2 to TRBJ1-1, with D unclear. The CDR3 extends over 13 amino acids. CDR1 and CDR2 from the germline V gene are SNHLY and FYNNEI. CDR3 nucleotide sequence: TGTGCTAGCAGTGTACATTCTCAGGCCGAAGCTTTCTTT. Amino acids: CASSVHSQAEAFF.

The table lists this clonotype with a few counts. The chain joins TRBV10-3 to TRBJ1-3, with unresolved D. V was clipped by 0 bases and J by 8 bases, with 11 bases between them. CDR3 length: 14 residues. CDR1 ENHRY and CDR2 SYGVKD come from the germline V gene. This CDR3 is CAISESPIRDTIYF. CDR3 nucleotide sequence: TGTGCCATCAGTGAGTCTCCCATTCGGGACACCATATATTTT.

This clonotype was seen many times. CDR3 residues: CASSYSRVTQHEQYF. The DNA for the CDR3 is TGTGCCAGCAGTTACTCCAGGGTAACGCAGCACGAGCAGTACTTC. The chain joins TRBV6-2 or TRBV6-3 to TRBJ2-7, with D tentatively TRBD1 (5 bases). Germline CDR1 reads MNHEY; CDR2 reads SVGEGT. With 0 bases removed from V and 5 bases from J, the gap between germline ends came to 14 bases. The CDR3 is 15 residues long.

This chain links TRBV7-9 with TRBJ2-5, with D uncertain. Germline-derived CDR1 and CDR2 are SEHNR and FQNEAQ (reference sequence). This CDR3 comprises 13 residues. V dropped 3 bases and J dropped 4 bases, with 9 bases sitting between them. The CDR3 nucleotides are TGTGCCAGCAGCTTGACACAGCCAGAGACCCAGTACTTC. It yields the protein CASSLTQPETQYF.

This clonotype was counted many times. This rearrangement joins TRBV3-1 to TRBJ1-2; D uncertain. The CDR3 consists of 14 residues. Germline CDR1 is LGHDT and CDR2 is YNNKEL (reference sequence). V lost 1 base to trimming and J lost 4 bases, with 10 bases between them. CDR3 loop: CASSQVSGLYGYTF. For the CDR3, the DNA is TGTGCCAGCAGCCAAGTTTCAGGACTCTATGGCTACACCTTC. The whole variable domain, remainder taken from reference TRBV3-1 and TRBJ1-2, is DTAVSQTPKYLVTQMGNDKSIKCEQNLGHDTMYWYKQDSKKFLKIMFSYNNKELIINETVPNRFSPKSPDKAHLNLHINSLELGDSAVYFCASSQVSGLYGYTFGSGTRLTVV.

This clonotype was seen ten or more times. The chain employs TRBV4-3 and TRBJ2-3; 11 bases fit TRBD2. V lost 0 bases and J lost 4; bases outside the gene matches: 6. The CDR3 is made up of 17 amino acids. Looked up from germline, CDR1 is LGHNA and CDR2 is YSLEER. The CDR3 is CASSQDAASGGSDTQYF. In DNA form, the CDR3 reads TGCGCCAGCAGCCAAGATGCGGCTAGCGGGGGGTCAGATACGCAGTATTTT.

This clonotype was seen many times. The chain recombines TRBV20-1 with TRBJ1-4; 9 nucleotides agree with TRBD1. J was trimmed by 5 bases and V by 5 bases; bases with no gene match: 0. Germline CDR1 reads DFQATT; CDR2 reads SNEGSKA (reference sequence). This CDR3 region has 12 residues. CDR3 sequence (DNA): TGCAGTGCTGGACAGGGGAATGAAAAACTGTTTTTT. Translated: CSAGQGNEKLFF.

The chain employs TRBV10-3 and TRBJ2-7; D gene unclear. Germline CDR1 reads ENHRY; CDR2 reads SYGVKD. Trimming took off 10 bases at V and 6 bases at J, with 13 bases between the two ends. The CDR3 sequence is 11 residues long. The CDR3 region has the DNA TGTGCCAGCAGGATAATGAGCGAGCAGTACTTC. This gives the protein CASRIMSEQYF.

This clonotype was recorded many times. The chain has TRBV10-3 and TRBJ1-2; no firm D call. V was cut by 4 bases and J by 4 bases, with 10 bases left in between. This CDR3 comprises 13 residues. Germline V lookup: CDR1 ENHRY, CDR2 SYGVKD. As DNA, the CDR3 is TGTGCCATCAGTGTAGAACAGTTCTATGGCTACACCTTC. Translated, it gives CAISVEQFYGYTF.

The chain is built from TRBV24-1 and TRBJ2-1; no firm D call. This CDR3 contains 13 residues. Between the trimmed V and J ends, which lost 1 base and 5 bases, there was a span of 5 bases. Germline V lookup: CDR1 KGHDR, CDR2 SFDVKD. The CDR3 DNA is TGTGCCACCAGTGATTTTAAGAACAATGAGCAGTTCTTC. It encodes CATSDFKNNEQFF.

This clonotype was found a few times. The V call is TRBV4-1, the J call TRBJ2-2; TRBD2 matches at 12 bases. J was trimmed by 0 bases and V by 4 bases; bases with no gene match: 12. Germline CDR1 and CDR2: MGHRA and YSYEKL. The CDR3 is 20 amino acids. The CDR3 protein is CASSRSTSGGTVANTGELFF. The CDR3 DNA follows: TGCGCCAGCAGCCGTTCTACTAGCGGGGGGACCGTCGCGAACACCGGGGAGCTGTTTTTT.

This clonotype has a single count. The gene calls are TRBV2 and TRBJ2-3; the D gene is possibly TRBD2 (5 bases). CDR3 length: 11 amino acids. Looked up from germline, CDR1 is SNHLY and CDR2 is FYNNEI. Trimming removed 8 bases at V and 8 bases at J, with 11 bases between. Written as DNA, the CDR3 is TGTGCCAGCCATAGGGCGGGTACGCAGTATTTT. Its protein is CASHRAGTQYF. Full variable domain (remainder filled in from reference TRBV2 and TRBJ2-3): EPEVTQTPSHQVTQMGQEVILRCVPISNHLYFYWYRQILGQKVEFLVSFYNNEISEKSEIFDDQFSVERPDGSNFTLKIRSTKLEDSAMYFCASHRAGTQYFGPGTRLTVL.

J is TRBJ2-3 and V is TRBV11-1; maybe TRBD1 (6 bases). This CDR3 is 16 amino acids long. From germline, CDR1 is SGHAT and CDR2 FQDESV (reference sequence). Trimming removed 4 bases at V and 0 bases at J, with 14 bases between. CDR3: CASSYRDTISTDTQYF. The CDR3 DNA is TGTGCCAGCAGCTACCGGGACACCATTAGCACAGATACGCAGTATTTT.

This clonotype has a handful of counts. The V call is TRBV10-2, the J call TRBJ1-6; a possible D gene is TRBD1 (6 bases). Germline V gene lookup returns CDR1 WSHSY and CDR2 SAAADI. The V gene lost 7 bases and the J gene lost 12 bases, with 19 bases spanning the gap. The CDR3 totals 14 residues. The CDR3 coding sequence is TGCGCCAGCACCACACAGGGTACGGGACTACCCCTCCACTTT. This gives the protein CASTTQGTGLPLHF.

The chain uses TRBV19 and TRBJ2-5; tentative D call: TRBD1 (6 bases). The CDR3 contains 13 residues. V lost 6 bases to trimming and J lost 10 bases, with 18 bases between them. Germline CDR1 reads LNHDA; CDR2 reads SQIVND (reference sequence). The CDR3, as DNA: TGTGCCAGTAGCGCCGGGACACTTGGGGACCAGTACTTC. It translates to CASSAGTLGDQYF.

This clonotype has a single count. The chain is built from TRBV7-9 and TRBJ1-6; 10 nucleotides agree with TRBD1. Trimming cost V 5 bases and J 10 bases; bases outside gene matches: 8. CDR3 size: 15 residues. Germline V gene lookup returns CDR1 SEHNR and CDR2 FQNEAQ (reference sequence). CDR3 sequence: CASSRGTGVGSPLHF. CDR3 nucleotide sequence: TGTGCCAGCAGCCGGGGGACAGGGGTTGGATCACCCCTCCACTTT.

With regard to this clonotype: As the CDR3 is not closed by the conserved phenylalanine or tryptophan, this likely results from a read error. The DNA is omitted, as the CDR3 cannot be located on it reliably, and the CDR3 follows TCRdb's listing. The rearrangement joins TRBV29-1 to TRBJ2-1; the table's D call, TRBD1, has no DNA check behind it. Germline CDR1 SQVTM, CDR2 ANQGSEA. The CDR3 is made up of 8 amino acids, end residues included. CDR3 in amino acids: CSDPADNR.